This record concerns one T cell receptor beta chain sequence. PCR employed 60 Vbeta and 13 Jbeta primers. The repertoire was sequenced with immunoSEQ multiplex PCR; TCRdb's copy has only in-frame clones and lacks some. The sample shows some 140,000 clones, more than 75% of them seen only once. The source of the sample is a study of cytomegalovirus exposure and HLA in healthy donors. The CDR3 runs 13 residues. The V segment lost 3 bases and the J segment 7 bases; nucleotides outside the gene matches: 4. Germline V CDR1 and CDR2: WNHNN, SYGVQD (reference sequence). Input material: PBMCs. The receptor comes from a woman between 50 and 59 years old in good health and CMV-seropositive. This chain links TRBV10-1 with TRBJ2-5; TRBD1 agrees at 8 bases. CDR3 nucleotides: TGCGCCAGCAGTGAACAGGGGGTCGGGACCCAGTACTTC. Translated, it gives CASSEQGVGTQYF.